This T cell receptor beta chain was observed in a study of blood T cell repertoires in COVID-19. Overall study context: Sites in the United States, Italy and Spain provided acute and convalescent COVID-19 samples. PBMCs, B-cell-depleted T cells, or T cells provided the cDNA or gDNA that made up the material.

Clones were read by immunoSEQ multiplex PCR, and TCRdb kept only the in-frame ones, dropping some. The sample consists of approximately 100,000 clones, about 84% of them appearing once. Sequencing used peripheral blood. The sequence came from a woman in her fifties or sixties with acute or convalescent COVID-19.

CDR3 DNA sequence: TGTGCCAGCAGCCCAAAGGGACACCCTTCCACAGATACGCAGTATTTT. Its protein product is CASSPKGHPSTDTQYF. This rearrangement joins TRBV11-1 to TRBJ2-3; tentatively, D is TRBD1 (6 bases). Trimming stripped 5 bases from V and 2 bases from J, with 17 bases between. The CDR3 sequence is 16 residues long. The germline CDR1 and CDR2 sequences are SGHAT and FQDESV (reference sequence).